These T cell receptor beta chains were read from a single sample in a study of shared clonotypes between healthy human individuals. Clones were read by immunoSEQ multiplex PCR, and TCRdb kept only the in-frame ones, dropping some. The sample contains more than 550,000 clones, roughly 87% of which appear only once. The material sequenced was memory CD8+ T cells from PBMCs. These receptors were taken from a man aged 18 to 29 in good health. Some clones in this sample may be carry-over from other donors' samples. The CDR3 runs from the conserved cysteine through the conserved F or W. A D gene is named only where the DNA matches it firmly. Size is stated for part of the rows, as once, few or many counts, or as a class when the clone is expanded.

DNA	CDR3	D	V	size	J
TGTGCCAGCAGCGTATGGGGGGTTAGCACAGATACGCAGTATTTT	CASSVWGVSTDTQYF	.	TRBV9	.	TRBJ2-3
TGTGCCAGCAGTCCCACCGGGACAGACAATGAGCAGTTCTTC	CASSPTGTDNEQFF	TRBD1	TRBV28	.	TRBJ2-1
TGTGCCAGCAGCTTAGTCGGCCGTCCCACAGATACGCAGTATTTT	CASSLVGRPTDTQYF	.	TRBV7-2	.	TRBJ2-3
TGTGCCAGCAGCTTTCGGACAGGGGGCGATGGCTACACCTTC	CASSFRTGGDGYTF	TRBD1	TRBV5-5	.	TRBJ1-2
TGTGCCGGGGAGTTGGGGCGGGGCATCAATGAGCAGTTCTTC	CAGELGRGINEQFF	.	TRBV7-9	once	TRBJ2-1
TGTGCCAGCAGCTTAGATGAGGGGAATGAGCAGTTCTTC	CASSLDEGNEQFF	.	TRBV11-2	many	TRBJ2-1
TGTGCCAGCAGTTCCCCCCGGGAGTGGGGCTACGAGCAGTACTTC	CASSSPREWGYEQYF	.	TRBV5-6	.	TRBJ2-7
TGTGCCAGCGTCCCGAGGGGGGGCACAGATACGCAGTATTTT	CASVPRGGTDTQYF	.	TRBV27	.	TRBJ2-3
TGTGCCAGCAGACAACGACAGGGGGCCTCCTACGAGCAGTACTTC	CASRQRQGASYEQYF	TRBD1	TRBV28	.	TRBJ2-7
TGTGCCAGTATATCCCTCCCTTCCCTCTCCTACAATGAGCAGTTCTTC	CASISLPSLSYNEQFF	.	TRBV27	few	TRBJ2-1
TGTGCCTGGAGTGGAGACGGGGCGGGAGTGGCTTCTTTAAACGAGCAGTACTTC	CAWSGDGAGVASLNEQYF	TRBD2	TRBV30	.	TRBJ2-7
TGCGCCAGCAGGGGGGGGCCCTCCTTTGAAGCTTTCTTT	CASRGGPSFEAFF	.	TRBV4-1	.	TRBJ1-1